Each of the 15 T cell receptor beta chains below was sequenced from the same sample in a study of glioma-infiltrating T cells. Using RNA template, CDR3s of TCR alpha and beta were amplified with iRepertoire arm-PCR. One entry per CDR3 protein results from TCRdb running MiXCR on the multiplex PCR reads. The data contain approximately 400,000 distinct CDR3 sequences, less than 50% of them singletons. The sequencing input was glioma tissue, nonneoplastic brain tissue, or PBMCs (not recorded which). All receptors come from a human donor with low-grade glioma or glioblastoma, undergoing nonglioma brain surgery, or in good health (not recorded which).

On this clonotype itself: A much more abundant neighbour one base away suggests this may be a read error. As the CDR3 is not closed by the conserved phenylalanine or tryptophan, this likely results from a read error. The chain has TRBV6-1 and TRBJ2-1; a possible D gene is TRBD2 (6 bases). With the DNA end fitting TRBJ2-5 better, the J assignment may be wrong. Germline CDR1 and CDR2: MNHNS and SASEGT. The CDR3 runs 16 residues. CDR3 DNA sequence: TGTGCCAGCAGCGGGGGAGACGGAGGGTTCCAAGAGACCCAGTACCTC. This sequence encodes CASSGGDGGFQETQYL.

The CDR3 region is CASSQGAENTGELFF. The CDR3 region has the DNA TGTGCCAGCTCGCAGGGAGCCGAGAACACCGGGGAGCTGTTTTTT. V gene TRBV18 combines with J gene TRBJ2-2; D assignment may be TRBD1 or TRBD2 (5 bases each). V was pared by 6 bases and J by 1 base, with 12 bases between. Germline V gene data show CDR1 as KGHSH and CDR2 as LQKENI. This CDR3 spans 15 amino acids.

In its sample, this clonotype was seen a few times. This CDR3 is CASSPGTAYRLHF. The CDR3 DNA reads as TGTGCCAGCTCACCAGGGACAGCTTACCGCCTCCACTTT. The chain joins TRBV18 to TRBJ1-6, with 7 nucleotides matching TRBD1. CDR3 length equals 13 residues. Germline V gene lookup returns CDR1 KGHSH and CDR2 LQKENI. V lost 2 bases, J lost 15 bases, and 7 bases stayed unmatched.

The chain recombines TRBV4-2 with TRBJ2-1, with D unresolved. Germline V lookup: CDR1 LGHNA, CDR2 YNFKEQ. Deletions cut 0 bases from V and 8 bases from J, with 14 bases between. The length of the CDR3 is 15 residues. CDR3 sequence: CASSQEVPGPDEQFF. In nucleotides, the CDR3 is TGTGCCAGCAGCCAAGAAGTACCGGGCCCCGATGAGCAGTTCTTC.

A remark on this clonotype: Mismatch with germline at one junction end may stem from a read error. The chain uses TRBV6-2 or TRBV6-3 and TRBJ1-1, with D unclear. The CDR3 runs to 12 residues. From germline, CDR1 is MNHEY and CDR2 SVGEGT. The CDR3: CASSYPGNVAFF. CDR3 coding DNA: TGTGCTAGCAGTTACCCAGGAAACGTAGCTTTCTTT.

The chain employs TRBV28 and TRBJ1-2; the match to TRBD1 covers 12 bases. The germline V gene has CDR1 MDHEN and CDR2 SYDVKM. The V gene end was trimmed by 1 base and the J gene end by 2 bases; junction bases not matched to a gene: 8. The CDR3 extends over 18 amino acids. This CDR3 reads CASSLFNPGQGANYGYTF. The CDR3, as DNA: TGTGCCAGCAGTTTATTCAACCCGGGACAGGGGGCGAACTATGGCTACACCTTC.

The gene calls are TRBV29-1 and TRBJ2-7, with 10 bases that match TRBD2. Trimming removed 6 bases from V and 1 base from J; junction bases left unmatched: 3. Germline V gives CDR1 SQVTM, CDR2 ANQGSEA. The CDR3 contains 13 residues. The CDR3 DNA follows: TGCAGCGTGTTAGCGGGAGGATCCTACGAGCAGTACTTC. It specifies CSVLAGGSYEQYF.

Only a few counts were recorded for this clonotype. This chain joins TRBV7-2 and TRBJ1-2; D gene uncertain. The CDR3 sequence is 15 residues long. Germline V lookup: CDR1 SGHTA, CDR2 FQGNSA. V dropped 0 bases and J dropped 8 bases, with 16 bases sitting between them. The CDR3 spells CASSLAQVVLSGYTF. The CDR3 DNA reads TGTGCCAGCAGCTTAGCGCAGGTGGTACTGTCCGGCTACACCTTC.

Regarding this clonotype: This may be a read error, as it is one base from a much larger clone. The chain employs TRBV27 and TRBJ2-7, with 13 bases fitting TRBD2. CDR3 length: 16 amino acids. The J segment lost 4 bases and the V segment lost 9 bases, leaving 12 bases of the junction unmatched. The germline V gene has CDR1 MNHEY and CDR2 SMNVEV (reference sequence). CDR3 DNA sequence: TGTGCCAGAAGTCCGGTGACTAGCGGGAGGTCGTACGAGCAGTACTTC. Its translation is CARSPVTSGRSYEQYF.

A note on this clonotype: The junction and the germline gene differ at one end; a read error may be behind it. The rearrangement joins TRBV15 to TRBJ1-5; the D is unclear. Germline V gene lookup returns CDR1 LNHNV and CDR2 YYDKDF (reference sequence). The CDR3 sequence is 15 residues long. The CDR3 sequence is CATAHGPDSNQTQHF. CDR3 in DNA: TGTGCCACAGCCCACGGCCCTGATAGCAATCAGACCCAGCATTTT. The whole variable domain, filled in from reference TRBV15 and TRBJ1-5, reads DAMVIQNPRYQVTQFGKPVTLSCSQTLNHNVMYWYQQKSSQAPKLLFHYYDKDFNNEADTPDNFQSRRPNTSFCFLDIRSPGLGDTAMYLCATAHGPDSNQTQHFGDGTRLSIL.

The V gene is TRBV25-1, the J gene TRBJ2-6; 9 bases agree with TRBD1. The CDR3 is 17 residues long. Germline lookup yields CDR1 MGHDK and CDR2 SYGVNS. V was pared by 1 base and J by 4 bases, with 5 bases of the junction left unmatched. The CDR3 reads CASSEFGDRAGANVLTF. The CDR3 bases are TGTGCCAGCAGTGAATTCGGGGACAGGGCCGGGGCCAACGTCCTGACTTTC.

The table lists this clonotype with many counts. The genes are TRBV6-2 or TRBV6-3 and TRBJ1-1; 7 positions match TRBD1. CDR3 length equals 14 residues. Trimming took 6 bases from V and 1 from J; bases not matched to a gene: 5. CDR1 is MNHEY, CDR2 SVGEGT, per germline. CDR3 region: CASRERQGNTEAFF. CDR3 bases: TGTGCCAGCAGAGAGAGACAGGGGAACACTGAAGCTTTCTTT.

Regarding this clonotype: A much bigger clone sits one base away, suggesting this may be a read error. V is TRBV20-1 and J is TRBJ2-3; 11 nucleotides match TRBD2. Germline values: CDR1 DFQATT, CDR2 SNEGSKA (reference sequence). There are 17 residues in the CDR3. CDR3 sequence reads: CSASSGRARLRTDTRYF. CDR3 DNA: TGCAGTGCTAGTAGCGGGAGGGCCAGGCTTCGCACAGATACGCGGTATTTT.

The V and J genes are TRBV19 and TRBJ2-2; no firm D call. The CDR3 contains 16 residues. V lost 7 bases to trimming and J lost 4 bases, with 19 bases between them. The V gene's germline CDR1 is LNHDA and CDR2 SQIVND (reference sequence). This chain's CDR3 is CASKTIGATFTGELFF. As DNA, the CDR3 is TGTGCCAGTAAAACCATTGGAGCCACCTTCACCGGGGAGCTGTTTTTT.

The CDR3 sequence is CASGGAVTDTQYF. In nucleotides, the CDR3 is TGCGCCAGCGGGGGGGCGGTCACAGATACGCAGTATTTT. The J gene is TRBJ2-3, the V gene TRBV5-1, with TRBD2 as a possible D gene (7 bases). The CDR3 length is 13 residues. Germline CDR1 SGHRS, CDR2 YFSETQ. Trimming shortened V by 7 bases and J by 2 bases, and 11 bases separated the two germline ends.